This TCR beta chain was obtained from a study of cytomegalovirus exposure and HLA in healthy donors (dated by TCRdb to 2016 to 2017). At the level of the whole study: An earlier analysis of fewer than 750 of the donors reported approximately 300 Gb of sequence data and 117 million unique TCR beta sequences obtained from around 190 million T cells. About 300 gigabases of sequencing data and approximately 85 million unique TCR sequences were included in an early release covering roughly 700 HLA-typed donors. On average, 235,054 unique TCR beta nucleotide sequences were sequenced per donor among a few hundred genotyped donors of the cohort, with 15% to 20% of those sequences being non-productive. In a later genetic analysis, genome-wide SNP genotypes for 398 of the 666 donors were used, and that subset was treated as a discovery cohort. In a later analysis, previously published TCR beta repertoires from 666 donors were re-analyzed and high-resolution HLA genotyping was added so that TCR occurrence patterns could be studied. Five DR-DQ haplotypes were handled as single units for association and clustering because linkage in the cohort was strong. The study used immunosequencing to profile the T cell repertoires of about 670 subjects and linked those repertoires to cytomegalovirus serostatus. In addition to the first cohort of hundreds of subjects, a separate validation cohort of approximately 130 different subjects was used. The study combined high-throughput TCR immunosequencing, statistical association of individual TCRs with disease status, and machine learning to predict cytomegalovirus infection status. The number of typed donors differed by locus: about 620-630 for A, B, C, DRB1 and DQB1; roughly 510 for DQA1; 600 to 610 for DPA1; and some 430 for DPB1. HLA typing covered class I and class II loci at four-digit resolution. Rather than using new phenotypic data, the later analysis identified candidate immune exposures from TCR beta sequences and from how often those sequences occurred across donors. The study was designed to test whether signatures of past pathogen exposure could be identified by cataloging public T cell receptors. Among the approximately 430 genotyped donors, around 81% belonged to the genetic ancestry cluster associated with self-reported Caucasian donors. Donor age, sex, ethnicity and CMV serostatus were compiled together with the repertoire data. All discovery cohort repertoires had been generated using a single sequencing platform. To decide whether each TCR beta V gene segment behaved as functional or pseudogenic, an earlier analysis of 587 of the donors relied on high-throughput TCR beta sequencing.

V is clipped by 3 bases and J by 12 bases, and the sequence between their germline boundaries is 21 bases long. CDR1 and CDR2 (LNHDA, SQIVND) derive from the germline V gene (reference sequence). Measured from the cysteine to the phenylalanine, the CDR3 is 15 residues long. Only CDR3 DNA is held: 45 bases, read in frame from base 1. Receptors were amplified or captured by the immunoSEQ multiplex PCR assay. For the multiplex PCR, a mixture combining 60 forward primers for TCR Vbeta segments and 13 reverse primers for TCR Jbeta segments was used. The CDR3 region of rearranged TCR beta genes was amplified from genomic DNA with a multiplex PCR assay. The amplified TCR beta libraries were sequenced on the Illumina HiSeq System as 87-base-pair reads. Concerning the study's data processing: In a later analysis, 70 million to 95 million unique TCR beta chains were counted across the roughly 700 repertoires, and about 9.9 million of these chains were shared by at least two donors. To remove PCR and sequencing errors, raw reads were error-corrected and collapsed into unique sequences using a nearest-neighbor algorithm that merged closely related sequences. To assign V, D and J gene segments, CDR3 sequences were aligned to IMGT reference sequences. Each retained sequence needed at least a six-nucleotide match to both a V gene segment and a J gene segment. Rearrangements were classified as productive when the CDR3 lacked stop codons and remained in frame with V and J, and all other rearrangements were classified as non-productive. Following IMGT convention, CDR3 was defined as the stretch from the second conserved V-encoded cysteine up to the conserved J-encoded phenylalanine. The earlier analysis of fewer than 700 of the donors excluded sequences that lacked an unambiguous match to a single V gene segment. An earlier analysis of several hundred of the donors classified V segments as functional when productive rearrangements were above 56.7% and as segregating when the standard deviation between donors was above 5%. A statistical classification framework was built to diagnose cytomegalovirus status from the catalog of TCR beta chain sequences. V and J gene assignment, in a later analysis, came from comparing TCR nucleotide sequences with IMGT/GENE-DB human TR gene sequences. In a later analysis, CDR3 sequences and most-parsimonious VDJ recombination scenarios were assigned using the TCRdist pipeline. In a later analysis, each TCR beta chain was defined by its CDR3 amino acid sequence together with its V-gene family, and reads without a unique V-gene family were excluded. In a later analysis, around 600 highly shared, low-generation-probability nucleotide sequences were removed to address suspected cross-contamination and a sequencing artifact. For each public chain, a later analysis derived a clonal expansion index from normalized ranks of inferred template counts within each repertoire. Generation probabilities in a later analysis came from a VDJ recombination model fitted to out-of-frame rearrangements, and those results were checked against IGoR. A later analysis scored TCR-TCR, TCR-HLA and TCR-CMV co-occurrence with hypergeometric tests, applying a repertoire-size bias correction to TCR pairs. A later analysis estimated false discovery rates by permuting HLA or CMV assignments 20 times. In a later analysis, co-occurring TCRs were grouped with DBSCAN, and TCRdist sequence similarity was added when clustering was performed within HLA-allele-positive subsets. For co-occurrence clustering, repertoires with fewer than 30,000 or more than 120,000 public chains were excluded, along with 4 to 6 repertoires with anomalous nucleotide sharing. Drawn from immuneACCESS, this table holds only the in-frame rearrangements with V and J called that TCRdb kept. Clones are partly lost; checked studies trace under half to an unresolved V gene and leave the rest unexplained. D and trimming come from the DNA, and the V and J calls and clone size come from that table. This sample has under 150,000 clones in its table, and approximately 80% of those were observed once. The ten largest clonotypes hold less than 2.5% of the sample.

Here is what the overall study found, with its caveats: The 87-base-pair reads could not distinguish some IMGT-functional V segments, including TRBV6-2 and TRBV6-3, so those segments were excluded. Several of the top co-occurrence clusters appeared to be linked to parvovirus B19, influenza, CMV and Epstein-Barr virus, according to a later analysis. At a false discovery rate of 0.05, a later analysis linked 16,000 or so TCR beta sequences to specific HLA alleles. A few of the identified cytomegalovirus-associated TCR beta chains were confirmed in vitro to be specific for cytomegalovirus antigens. A later analysis found that HLA-associated TCR beta chains were more clonally expanded and had lower generation probabilities than equally common non-associated chains. A further reported finding was that TCR beta sequences accurately predicted the HLA-A and HLA-B alleles for most subjects in the first cohort. The study gave a list of roughly 150 TCR beta chains associated with cytomegalovirus. Strong co-occurrence of HLA alleles, especially DR and DQ, made assigning TCR associations to individual alleles difficult. Correlated functional status among segregating V segments might reflect linkage disequilibrium, but an unknown experimental factor could not be ruled out. CMV serostatus was the only immune exposure information available for the cohort. While some public TCRs were present in many individuals, most TCR sequences turned up only very rarely across donors. A cluster of highly shared sequence variants was judged likely to represent a technical artifact of the sequencing pipeline. In a later genetic analysis, fewer N-insertions in productive TCRs were reported among donors in an Asian-associated ancestry cluster than the approximately 630-donor mean. In a later genetic analysis, a missense DCLRE1C variant was associated with V-gene and J-gene trimming of TCR beta chains, and the association was replicated in an independent cohort. According to the authors, the approach could potentially be generalized to other disease states and immunological phenotypes. HLA typing was unavailable for some donors at each locus, so association tests used only the typed subset. In an earlier analysis of 587 of the donors, most TCR beta V segments appeared in productive rearrangements about 90% or about 30% of the time, broadly matching IMGT annotations. Only TCR beta chains were sequenced in this cohort, and the absence of alpha or paired-chain data limited detectable features. Because counts were too low, about 18 rarely observed V segments, including chromosome 9 orphons, were excluded from the earlier analysis of about 500 of the donors. The classifier was reported to diagnose cytomegalovirus status with high specificity and sensitivity in both the original cohort and the validation cohort. Presence/absence analyses assumed roughly uniform sequencing depth across donors, an assumption that may not hold. In a later analysis, the rate of TCR association differed among HLA loci, with DRB1 alleles having the most associated TCRs and HLA-C alleles having the fewest. In a later analysis, most CMV-associated TCR beta chains were found to appear HLA-restricted, with HLA associations seemingly driven largely by CMV exposure.

With regard to this clone: No cognate antigen has been identified for it. No base quality information exists; no much larger clone differs at one position.

The cohort comprised hundreds of healthy bone marrow donors. All cohort members were sampled while nominally healthy, although unrecorded immune exposures were likely present. The donor was CMV seronegative and was included in the group of about 400 seronegative cohort members. A peripheral blood sample was collected from each donor, and TCR beta sequencing was performed on peripheral blood mononuclear cells. Genomic DNA extraction from the blood cell samples was performed with the Qiagen DNeasy Blood Extraction Kit. The chain couples TRBV19 to TRBJ2-1; possibly the D gene is TRBD2, per 6 matching bases. The sequence derives from a boy between 2 and 10 years old in good health and CMV-seronegative. The sequenced sample was PBMCs. The bases read TGTGCCAGTAGTATCATTCACTACGGGAGCGAGGGGCAGTTCTTC. This codes for CASSIIHYGSEGQFF.